The present T cell receptor (beta chain) was sequenced within a study of blood T cell repertoires in COVID-19 (dated by TCRdb to about 2020). Concerning the study at large: Samples covering the acute and convalescent phases of COVID-19 were provided by collaborators in the United States, Italy and Spain. The prospective study material was composed of cDNA or gDNA derived from T cells, B-cell-depleted T cells, or PBMCs. The dataset comprised deeply sampled blood TCRbeta repertoires from subjects exposed to, actively infected with, or recovered from COVID-19. A freely available public database, intended as a resource for researchers studying the immune response to SARS-CoV-2, is where the repertoires were released. Samples came from the ongoing ImmuneRACE study (first 160 participants) plus 1,254 subjects from 6 global collaborators. The sample metadata nearly always contained a de-identified subject ID, COVID-19 status, age in years and sex. Where available, HLA class I and class II types were taken from metadata supplied by the sample provider and were not determined by assay-based typing.

TCRbeta CDR3 regions were amplified from genomic DNA by means of the immunoSEQ Assay, a bias-controlled multiplex PCR. In the source study's methods: The number of nucleated cells in each sample was estimated from the amplification of reference gene primers within the assay. Sequence reads were collapsed and filtered to measure the absolute abundance of every unique TCRbeta CDR3 rearrangement. For each sample, productive Simpson clonality was calculated as the square root of Simpson's diversity index across productive rearrangements. The table comes from immuneACCESS by way of TCRdb, which keeps in-frame sequences with V and J called. Part of the clones is missing from these tables; in studies checked, under half for an unresolved V gene and the rest for unknown reasons. V and J calls and clone size come straight from that table; D and trimming were deduced from the DNA. The sample table shows around 340,000 clones, and about four fifths are seen once. The ten largest clones represent 3% of the sample.

V drops 8 bases and J drops 8 bases, leaving 21 bases in between. Inclusive of the bounding cysteine and phenylalanine, the CDR3 is 13 residues long. Only the CDR3 portion is preserved as DNA: 39 bases, with reading frame beginning at the first base. Sequences SQVTM (CDR1) and ANQGSEA (CDR2) are obtained from the germline V gene. A word on this clone: Its recognized antigen is unknown. Base qualities were left out, and no much larger clone turns up one base away.

Whole blood was collected in K2EDTA tubes by collaborating institutions according to the institutions' own protocols. For TCRbeta analysis, collaborator samples were shipped as frozen whole blood, as isolated PBMCs, or as DNA extracted from either sample type. What the study reported, not specific to this receptor: The quantity of clinical and demographic metadata differed by source and by participant and was supplied without curation.

The V and J genes are TRBV29-1 and TRBJ1-2, and TRBD1 may be the D gene, going by 5 matching bases. The receptor was derived from a man aged 25-45 years with active or convalescent COVID-19. The sample consisted of peripheral blood. The CDR3 region: CSSQGWGAEGYTF. The bases are TGCAGCTCCCAGGGTTGGGGCGCGGAAGGCTACACCTTC.